The entry below describes one TCR beta chain. The antigen remains unidentified. These data originate in a study of identical twins. CDR3 length: 13 amino acids. V was cut by 1 base and J by 4 bases, with 7 bases left in between. Germline values: CDR1 LGHNA, CDR2 YSLEER. General observations from the study: Donors were not followed over many years; analysis was cross-sectional. Weaker excess sharing between twins was seen in beta out-of-frame sequences.

After template switching added a universal primer site, the resulting cDNA carried unique molecular identifiers. TCRdb analysed the 5' RACE reads with MiXCR anew, one entry per CDR3 protein. The sample has roughly 700,000 distinct CDR3 sequences; 8.6% are singletons. These sequences were also reported in another study, on yellow fever vaccine responses in identical twins. That source reports: Twins reportedly mounted vaccine T cell responses that seemed partly convergent, partly personalized.

The chain is built from TRBV4-3 and TRBJ2-5, with no clear D. The sequence was collected from a woman aged 18 to 35 in good health. Sample: PBMCs. The CDR3 bases are TGCGCCAGCAGCCAAGGTCCTGGAGAGACCCAGTACTTC. The encoded protein is CASSQGPGETQYF.